Sequencing of this T cell receptor (beta chain) was carried out in a study of T cell repertoires in cytomegalovirus infection. Looking at the study overall: Both CMV infection and a matching HLA type were indicated by public TCR beta signatures. Overall study findings and caveats: Summed frequency of public TCR beta families distinguished CMV carriers with the relevant HLA. HLA-C-restricted CMV clonotypes gave the most frequent clonotype in two of eight donors.

From the reads, TCRdb called clonotypes with MiXCR, one entry per CDR3 protein. Of about 460,000 distinct CDR3 sequences in the sample, about 11% were seen once. This clonotype has a count of ten or more. Its specificity is unknown. Germline values: CDR1 SGHTA, CDR2 FQGNSA. V dropped 0 bases and J dropped 14 bases, with 14 bases sitting between them. This CDR3 comprises 13 residues. The source material was PBMCs. This clonotype originated in a human donor in good health (CMV status not recorded). Some clones in this sample may be carry-over from other donors' samples. The chain recombines TRBV7-2 with TRBJ2-1; TRBD2 is a possible D gene (5 bases). The CDR3 region is CASSLARVGRKFF. The CDR3 DNA reads TGTGCCAGCAGCTTAGCGCGGGTCGGCCGTAAGTTCTTC.